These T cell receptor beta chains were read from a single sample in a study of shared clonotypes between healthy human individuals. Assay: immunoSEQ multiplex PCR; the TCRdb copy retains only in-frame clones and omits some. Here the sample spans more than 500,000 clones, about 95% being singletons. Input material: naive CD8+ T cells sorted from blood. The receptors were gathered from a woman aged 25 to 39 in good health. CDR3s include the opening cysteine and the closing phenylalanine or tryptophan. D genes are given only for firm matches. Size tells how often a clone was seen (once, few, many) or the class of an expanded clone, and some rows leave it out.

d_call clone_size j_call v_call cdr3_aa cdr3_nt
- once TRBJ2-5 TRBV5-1 CASSLESTWGQETQYF TGCGCCAGCAGCTTGGAGTCTACTTGGGGGCAAGAGACCCAGTACTTC
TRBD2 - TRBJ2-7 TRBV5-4 CASRLAGGPFHEQYF TGTGCCAGCAGGCTAGCGGGAGGGCCTTTCCACGAGCAGTACTTC
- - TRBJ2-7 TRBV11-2 CASSLQTDEQYF TGTGCCAGCAGCTTGCAGACTGACGAGCAGTACTTC
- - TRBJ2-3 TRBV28 CASSPGLGWETDTQYF TGTGCCAGCAGTCCGGGGCTAGGGTGGGAGACAGATACGCAGTATTTT
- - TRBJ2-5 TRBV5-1 CASSLGRGGETQYF TGCGCCAGCAGCTTGGGCAGGGGTGGCGAGACCCAGTACTTC
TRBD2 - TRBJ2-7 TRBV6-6 CASSYSSGSSYEQYF TGTGCCAGCAGTTACTCGAGCGGGAGCTCCTACGAGCAGTACTTC
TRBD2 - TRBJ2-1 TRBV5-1 CASSSLSGRTNEQFF TGCGCCAGCAGCTCCCTTAGCGGGAGGACCAATGAGCAGTTCTTC
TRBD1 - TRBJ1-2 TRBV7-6 CASSPNRGSTYGYTF TGTGCCAGCAGCCCTAACAGGGGGAGTACCTATGGCTACACCTTC
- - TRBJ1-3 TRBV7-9 CASSYGTPDTIYF TGTGCCAGCAGCTACGGGACCCCGGACACCATATATTTT
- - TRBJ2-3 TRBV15 CATSTGLLSTDTQYF TGTGCCACCAGCACCGGACTTCTGAGCACAGATACGCAGTATTTT
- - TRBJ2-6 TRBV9 CASSGVGRHSSGANVLTF TGTGCCAGCAGCGGGGTGGGGAGACACTCCTCTGGGGCCAACGTCCTGACTTTC
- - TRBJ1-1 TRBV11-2 CASSFNALVLLNTEAFF TGTGCCAGCAGCTTTAACGCCCTCGTATTACTGAACACTGAAGCTTTCTTT
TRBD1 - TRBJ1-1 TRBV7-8 CASSPTGTDNTEAFF TGTGCCAGCAGCCCAACCGGGACAGATAACACTGAAGCTTTCTTT
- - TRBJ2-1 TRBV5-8 CARTRTAGSEQFF TGTGCCAGAACTAGGACCGCCGGGTCTGAGCAGTTCTTC
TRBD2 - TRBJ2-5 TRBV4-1 CASSQDQGTGLAGEQYF TGCGCCAGCAGCCAAGATCAGGGGACGGGACTAGCGGGAGAGCAGTACTTC
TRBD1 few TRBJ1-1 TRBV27 CASAGQINTEAFF TGTGCCAGCGCGGGACAGATTAACACTGAAGCTTTCTTT
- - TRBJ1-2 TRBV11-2 CASSLDGGFYGYTF TGTGCCAGCAGCTTAGATGGGGGGTTTTATGGCTACACCTTC
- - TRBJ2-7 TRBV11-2 CASSLRGYAYEQYF TGTGCCAGCAGCTTACGAGGGTATGCCTACGAGCAGTACTTC
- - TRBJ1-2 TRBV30 CACIPGRRPFGYTF TGTGCCTGCATACCGGGACGGAGACCTTTCGGCTACACCTTC
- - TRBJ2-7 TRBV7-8 CASSRDLSYEQYF TGTGCCAGCAGCCGGGACCTATCCTACGAGCAGTACTTC